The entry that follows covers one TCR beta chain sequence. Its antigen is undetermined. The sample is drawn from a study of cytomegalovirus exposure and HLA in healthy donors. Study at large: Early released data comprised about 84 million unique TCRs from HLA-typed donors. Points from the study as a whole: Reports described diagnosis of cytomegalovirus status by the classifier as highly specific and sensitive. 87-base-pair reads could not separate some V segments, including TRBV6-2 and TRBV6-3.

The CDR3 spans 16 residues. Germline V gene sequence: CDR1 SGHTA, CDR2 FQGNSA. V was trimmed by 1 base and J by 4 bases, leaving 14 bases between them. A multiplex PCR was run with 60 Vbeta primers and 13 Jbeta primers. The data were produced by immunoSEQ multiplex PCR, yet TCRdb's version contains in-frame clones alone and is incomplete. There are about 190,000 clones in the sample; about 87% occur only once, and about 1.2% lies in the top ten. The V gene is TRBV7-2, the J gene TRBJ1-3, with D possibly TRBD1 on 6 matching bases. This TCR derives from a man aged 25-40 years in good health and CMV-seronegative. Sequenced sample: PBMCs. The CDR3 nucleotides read TGTGCCAGCAGCTTAGGCCACAGGGTCCTCGGAAACACCATATATTTT. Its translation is CASSLGHRVLGNTIYF.